The 11 T cell receptor beta chains listed next were all sequenced from one sample in a study of neoadjuvant anti-PD-1 for oral cavity cancer. Clones were sequenced by immunoSEQ multiplex PCR, and TCRdb holds only the in-frame ones, with some missing. The sample includes over 11,000 clones, 71% seen only once; the top ten take 3% to 3.5%. The material sequenced was PBMCs, taken before nivolumab (anti-PD-1) treatment. The origin of the receptors is a person between 40 and 79 years old with oral cavity squamous cell carcinoma.

V is TRBV10-1 and J is TRBJ2-3; 9 bases agree with TRBD2. Germline V lookup: CDR1 WNHNN, CDR2 SYGVQD (reference sequence). This CDR3 comprises 17 residues. V was clipped by 3 bases and J by 1 base; unmatched bases: 8. The CDR3 reads CASSDGSSGVGTDTQYF. CDR3 DNA: TGCGCCAGCAGTGACGGATCTAGCGGGGTAGGCACAGATACGCAGTATTTT.

This clone was seen a few times. V and J are TRBV5-4 and TRBJ2-7; D is unresolved. The CDR3 runs 13 residues. Per germline, CDR1 SGHNT and CDR2 YYREEE (reference sequence). Trimming left V 2 bases short and J 3 bases short, with 9 bases between. The CDR3 DNA is TGTGCCAGCAGCTTTCTGGACCACTACGAGCAGTACTTC. The encoded protein is CASSFLDHYEQYF.

The CDR3 loop is CASSEKTGGAGNTEAFF. Here the CDR3 DNA reads TGTGCCAGCAGCGAGAAAACAGGGGGCGCGGGGAACACTGAAGCTTTCTTT. The chain employs TRBV5-8 and TRBJ1-1; 9 bases fit TRBD1. Germline CDR1 reads SGHTS; CDR2 reads YDEGEE. This CDR3 is built from 17 residues. V trimming: 4 bases; J trimming: 1 base; junction bases outside the gene matches: 11.

The chain combines TRBV5-1 with TRBJ2-3; D call uncertain. The CDR3 contains 14 residues. Germline CDR1 reads SGHRS; CDR2 reads YFSETQ. V was trimmed by 0 bases and J by 4 bases, leaving 9 bases between them. As DNA, the CDR3 is TGCGCCAGCAGCTTGGTATCGGCGGCAGATACGCAGTATTTT. This encodes CASSLVSAADTQYF.

The chain uses TRBV5-4 and TRBJ2-4, with D maybe TRBD2 (5 bases). CDR1 is SGHNT, CDR2 YYREEE, per germline (reference sequence). The V and J ends lost 7 bases and 5 bases respectively, with 10 bases between them. This CDR3 region has 12 residues. Here the CDR3 reads CASGLGENIQYF. CDR3 coding DNA: TGTGCCAGCGGGCTCGGGGAAAACATTCAGTACTTC.

The chain combines TRBV25-1 with TRBJ2-2, with no clear D. There are 15 residues in the CDR3. V lost 6 bases to trimming and J lost 0 bases, with 11 bases between them. Germline CDR1 and CDR2: MGHDK and SYGVNS. The CDR3 region is CASRSRVANTGELFF. CDR3 bases: TGTGCCAGCAGGTCCCGGGTCGCGAACACCGGGGAGCTGTTTTTT.

V usage is TRBV11-2 and J usage is TRBJ2-1; 11 nucleotides line up with TRBD2. Germline CDR1 reads SGHAT; CDR2 reads FQNNGV. The CDR3 extends over 18 amino acids. V gave up 6 bases and J gave up 10 bases; unmatched junction bases: 20. CDR3 sequence (DNA): TGTGCCAGCAGTTCGAAGTTGGGGCTAGCGGGAGGTTTTTTCGAGCAGTTCTTC. It yields the protein CASSSKLGLAGGFFEQFF.

In its sample, this clone was seen a few times. The J gene is TRBJ2-1, the V gene TRBV7-2; no firm D call. The germline V gene has CDR1 SGHTA and CDR2 FQGNSA. The germline V and J ends were trimmed by 5 bases and 5 bases, with 16 bases remaining between them. The CDR3 sequence is 15 residues long. CDR3 nucleotide sequence: TGTGCCAGCAGCGGCGTACCCCGGCGCAACAATGAGCAGTTCTTC. This encodes CASSGVPRRNNEQFF. Combining the CDR3 with reference TRBV7-2 and TRBJ2-1 gives the whole variable domain GAGVSQSPSNKVTEKGKDVELRCDPISGHTALYWYRQSLGQGLEFLIYFQGNSAPDKSGLPSDRFSAERTGGSVSTLTIQRTQQEDSAVYLCASSGVPRRNNEQFFGPGTRLTVL.

The chain combines TRBV9 with TRBJ2-2; no definite D call. The germline gives CDR1 SGDLS, CDR2 YYNGEE. This CDR3 contains 15 residues. Trimming cost V 3 bases and J 0 bases, with 9 bases left between them. In nucleotides, the CDR3 is TGTGCCAGCAGCGAGACCACCTCGAACACCGGGGAGCTGTTTTTT. This gives the protein CASSETTSNTGELFF. Using reference TRBV9 and TRBJ2-2 for the parts outside the CDR3, the full variable domain is DSGVTQTPKHLITATGQRVTLRCSPRSGDLSVYWYQQSLDQGLQFLIQYYNGEERAKGNILERFSAQQFPDLHSELNLSSLELGDSALYFCASSETTSNTGELFFGEGSRLTVL.

With respect to this clone: The identical CDR3 is also encoded by other nucleotide sequences in the sample. This rearrangement joins TRBV30 to TRBJ2-7, with D possibly called TRBD1 or TRBD2 (5 bases each). The length of the CDR3 is 12 residues. V gave up 0 bases and J gave up 4 bases, with 7 bases separating them. Germline CDR1 is GTSNPN and CDR2 is SVGIG (reference sequence). CDR3 sequence: CAWSVGGYEQYF. Written as DNA, the CDR3 is TGTGCCTGGAGTGTTGGGGGATACGAGCAGTACTTC.

The chain recombines TRBV10-2 with TRBJ1-2; D unresolved. Per the germline V gene, CDR1 is WSHSY and CDR2 is SAAADI. V gave up 10 bases and J gave up 2 bases, with 14 bases separating them. This CDR3 comprises 13 residues. The CDR3 here is CATTPVLNYGYTF. The DNA for the CDR3 is TGCGCCACCACGCCGGTCCTAAACTATGGCTACACCTTC.